Following are 10 T cell receptor beta chains from one sample sequenced in a study of blood T cell repertoires in COVID-19. Measured with immunoSEQ multiplex PCR; TCRdb has only the in-frame clones, and not every one. The repertoire holds 360,000 or so clones, with roughly 91% as singletons. Material for sequencing was PBMCs or T cells enriched from blood (not recorded which). These receptors all come from a woman in her 30s who had recovered from COVID-19.

A single count supports this clone. The chain carries TRBV3-1 (or the pseudogene TRBV3-2) and TRBJ1-1, with unresolved D. The CDR3 totals 12 residues. The germline V gene has CDR1 LGHDT and CDR2 YNNKEL (reference sequence). V shed 0 bases and J shed 14 bases, with 13 bases lying between them. The CDR3 reads CASSQDPGSRFF. The CDR3 DNA reads TGTGCCAGCAGCCAAGATCCCGGGAGTAGGTTCTTT.

This clone appeared once. The gene calls are TRBV11-2 and TRBJ1-1, with D uncertain. V was cut by 5 bases and J by 6 bases, with 10 bases left in between. Germline V gives CDR1 SGHAT, CDR2 FQNNGV. This CDR3 is built from 12 residues. The CDR3 DNA reads as TGTGCCAGCAGCCCTATTTTCTCTGAAGCTTTCTTT. This encodes CASSPIFSEAFF.

The chain has TRBV4-3 and TRBJ1-2; 7 bases fit TRBD1. Germline V gene data show CDR1 as LGHNA and CDR2 as YSLEER. The junction had 6 bases not matched to a gene; V was cut back by 0 bases and J by 8 bases. This CDR3 contains 14 residues. The CDR3 DNA reads as TGCGCCAGCAGCCAAGAAGGGGGCGAACAGGGCTACACCTTC. This codes for CASSQEGGEQGYTF.

This clone was detected a few times. The genes are TRBV5-1 and TRBJ1-1; 8 nucleotides line up with TRBD1. This CDR3 has 17 amino acids. Germline V gene data show CDR1 as SGHRS and CDR2 as YFSETQ. V was pared by 1 base and J by 2 bases, with 10 bases of the junction left unmatched. The CDR3 DNA follows: TGCGCCAGCAGCTTGTTCAGCCGGACAGGGTCAAACACTGAAGCTTTCTTT. Encoded protein: CASSLFSRTGSNTEAFF.

The rearrangement uses TRBV30 and TRBJ1-2, with D uncertain. Germline V gene data show CDR1 as GTSNPN and CDR2 as SVGIG (reference sequence). Trimming removed 3 bases at V and 3 bases at J, with 8 bases between. The CDR3 has 12 amino acids. As DNA, the CDR3 is TGTGCCTGGAGAACGCAGTACTATGGCTACACCTTC. Its translation is CAWRTQYYGYTF. The full variable domain, completed using reference TRBV30 and TRBJ1-2, is SQTIHQWPATLVQPVGSPLSLECTVEGTSNPNLYWYRQAAGRGLQLLFYSVGIGQISSEVPQNLSASRPQDRQFILSSKKLLLSDSGFYLCAWRTQYYGYTFGSGTRLTVV.

The chain joins TRBV19 to TRBJ1-3; 10 nucleotides line up with TRBD1. Trimming at V came to 7 bases and at J to 4 bases, leaving 7 bases not matched to a gene. Germline V CDR1 and CDR2: LNHDA, SQIVND (reference sequence). The CDR3 covers 15 residues. CDR3 sequence reads: CASNLGQGSGNTIYF. Written as DNA, the CDR3 is TGTGCCAGTAATTTGGGACAGGGGTCCGGAAACACCATATATTTT.

The table lists this clone with a count of one. The chain links TRBV7-9 to TRBJ2-5, with 7 bases fitting TRBD2. CDR1 SEHNR and CDR2 FQNEAQ come from the germline V gene (reference sequence). The CDR3 is 15 amino acids. V trimming: 2 bases; J trimming: 5 bases; junction bases outside the gene matches: 8. CDR3 residues: CASSLSAGEFETQYF. The CDR3 DNA is TGTGCCAGCAGCTTATCGGCGGGGGAATTTGAGACCCAGTACTTC. Using reference TRBV7-9 and TRBJ2-5 for the parts outside the CDR3, the full variable domain is DTGVSQNPRHKITKRGQNVTFRCDPISEHNRLYWYRQTLGQGPEFLTYFQNEAQLEKSRLLSDRFSAERPKGSFSTLEIQRTEQGDSAMYLCASSLSAGEFETQYFGPGTRLLVL.

The chain recombines TRBV11-3 with TRBJ1-5; tentative D call: TRBD1 (6 bases). The CDR3 contains 16 residues. Per the germline V gene, CDR1 is SGHNT and CDR2 is YENEEA. Trimming removed 2 bases at V and 1 base at J, with 12 bases between. The CDR3, as DNA: TGTGCCAGCAGCTTAATTCGTACAGGGAGCAATCAGCCCCAGCATTTT. Residues: CASSLIRTGSNQPQHF.

This clone was counted once. V usage is TRBV2 and J usage is TRBJ1-2; D is possibly TRBD1 (5 bases). The germline CDR1 and CDR2 sequences are SNHLY and FYNNEI. V dropped 0 bases and J dropped 7 bases, with 9 bases sitting between them. This CDR3 spans 13 amino acids. The CDR3 DNA is TGTGCCAGCAGTGAAGCCCGCGGGGGTGGCTACACCTTC. It is translated as CASSEARGGGYTF.

J is TRBJ2-2 and V is TRBV18; D is undetermined. The V and J ends lost 0 bases and 0 bases respectively, with 11 bases between them. The CDR3 is 17 amino acids. The germline CDR1 and CDR2 sequences are KGHSH and LQKENI. The CDR3 is CASSPPNSLTNTGELFF. For the CDR3, the DNA is TGTGCCAGCTCACCACCGAACAGCCTTACGAACACCGGGGAGCTGTTTTTT. The entire variable domain, with the rest obtained from reference TRBV18 and TRBJ2-2, is as follows: NAGVMQNPRHLVRRRGQEARLRCSPMKGHSHVYWYRQLPEEGLKFMVYLQKENIIDESGMPKERFSAEFPKEGPSILRIQQVVRGDSAAYFCASSPPNSLTNTGELFFGEGSRLTVL.